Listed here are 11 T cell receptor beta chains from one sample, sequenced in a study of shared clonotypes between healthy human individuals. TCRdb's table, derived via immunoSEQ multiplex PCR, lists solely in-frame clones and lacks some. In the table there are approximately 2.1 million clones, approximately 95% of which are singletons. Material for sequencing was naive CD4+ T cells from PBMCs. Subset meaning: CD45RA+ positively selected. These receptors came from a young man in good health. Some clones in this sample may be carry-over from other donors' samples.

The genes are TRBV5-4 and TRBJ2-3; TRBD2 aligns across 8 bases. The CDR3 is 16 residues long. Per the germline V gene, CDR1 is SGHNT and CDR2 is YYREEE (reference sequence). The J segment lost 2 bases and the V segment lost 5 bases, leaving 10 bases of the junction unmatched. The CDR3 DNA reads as TGTGCCAGCAGGCCGATTGGCGGGAGGACCACAGATACGCAGTATTTT. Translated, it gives CASRPIGGRTTDTQYF.

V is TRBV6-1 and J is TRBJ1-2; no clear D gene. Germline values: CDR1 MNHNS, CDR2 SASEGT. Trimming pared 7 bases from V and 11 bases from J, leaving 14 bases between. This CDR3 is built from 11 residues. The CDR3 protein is CASTKDGPYTF. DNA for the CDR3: TGTGCCAGCACGAAGGACGGTCCATACACCTTC.

CDR3 coding DNA: TGTGCCAGCAGCCTACCCGTTGGGAGGGGAGGGGACACTGAAGCTTTCTTT. Encoded protein: CASSLPVGRGGDTEAFF. The chain is built from TRBV7-8 and TRBJ1-1, with TRBD1 as a possible D gene (5 bases). V lost 5 bases and J lost 3, with 22 bases in between. Per germline, CDR1 SGHVS and CDR2 FQNEAQ. The CDR3 has 17 residues.

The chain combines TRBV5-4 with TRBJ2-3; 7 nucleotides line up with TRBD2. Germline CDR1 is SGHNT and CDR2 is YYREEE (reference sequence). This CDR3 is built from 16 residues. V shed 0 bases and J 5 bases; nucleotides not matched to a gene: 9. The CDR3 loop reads CASSLGPDGGLDTQYF. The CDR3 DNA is TGTGCCAGCAGCTTGGGCCCCGACGGGGGGTTAGATACGCAGTATTTT.

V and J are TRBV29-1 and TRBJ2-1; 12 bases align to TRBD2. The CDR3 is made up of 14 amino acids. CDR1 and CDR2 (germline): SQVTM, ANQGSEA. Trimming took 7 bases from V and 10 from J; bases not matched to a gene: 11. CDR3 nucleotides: TGCAGCGGGGGCGAACTAGCGGGAGGTAAGGAGCAGTTCTTC. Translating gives CSGGELAGGKEQFF.

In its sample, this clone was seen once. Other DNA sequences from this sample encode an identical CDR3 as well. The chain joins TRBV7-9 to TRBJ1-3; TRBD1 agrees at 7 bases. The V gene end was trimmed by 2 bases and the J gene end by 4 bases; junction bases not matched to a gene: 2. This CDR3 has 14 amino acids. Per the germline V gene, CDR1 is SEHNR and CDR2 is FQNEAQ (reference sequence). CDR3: CASSLTGAGNTIYF. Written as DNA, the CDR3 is TGTGCCAGCAGCTTAACAGGGGCCGGAAACACCATATATTTT.

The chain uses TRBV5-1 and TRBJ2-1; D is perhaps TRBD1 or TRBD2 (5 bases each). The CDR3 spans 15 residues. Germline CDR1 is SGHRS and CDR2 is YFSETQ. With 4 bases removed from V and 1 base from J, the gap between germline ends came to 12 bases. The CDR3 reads CASSVGGRSYNEQFF. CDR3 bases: TGCGCCAGCAGCGTTGGGGGACGATCCTACAATGAGCAGTTCTTC. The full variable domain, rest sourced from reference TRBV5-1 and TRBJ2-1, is KAGVTQTPRYLIKTRGQQVTLSCSPISGHRSVSWYQQTPGQGLQFLFEYFSETQRNKGNFPGRFSGRQFSNSRSEMNVSTLELGDSALYLCASSVGGRSYNEQFFGPGTRLTVL.

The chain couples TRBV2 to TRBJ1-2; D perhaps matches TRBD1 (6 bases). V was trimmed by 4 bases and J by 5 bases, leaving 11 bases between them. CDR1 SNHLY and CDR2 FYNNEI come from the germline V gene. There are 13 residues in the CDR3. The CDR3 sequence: CASSGQGTYGYTF. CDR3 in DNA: TGTGCCAGCAGTGGGCAGGGGACTTATGGCTACACCTTC.

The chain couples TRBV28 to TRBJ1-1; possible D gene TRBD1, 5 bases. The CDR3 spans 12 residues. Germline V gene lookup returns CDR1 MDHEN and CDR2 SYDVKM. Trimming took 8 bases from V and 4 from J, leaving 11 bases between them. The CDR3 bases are TGTGCCAGCGGGACGGGAAGCACTGAAGCTTTCTTT. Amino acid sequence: CASGTGSTEAFF.

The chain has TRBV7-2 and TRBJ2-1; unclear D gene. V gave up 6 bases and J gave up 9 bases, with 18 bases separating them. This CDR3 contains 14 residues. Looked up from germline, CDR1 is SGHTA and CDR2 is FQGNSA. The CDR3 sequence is CASSSQFGVSEQFF. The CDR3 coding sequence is TGTGCCAGCAGTAGCCAGTTTGGAGTGAGTGAGCAGTTCTTC.

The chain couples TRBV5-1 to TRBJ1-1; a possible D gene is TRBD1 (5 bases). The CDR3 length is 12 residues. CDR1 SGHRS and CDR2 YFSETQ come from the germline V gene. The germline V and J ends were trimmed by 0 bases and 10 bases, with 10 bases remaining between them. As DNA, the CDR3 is TGCGCCAGCAGCTTGGCTACGGGGACAGCTTTCTTT. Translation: CASSLATGTAFF.